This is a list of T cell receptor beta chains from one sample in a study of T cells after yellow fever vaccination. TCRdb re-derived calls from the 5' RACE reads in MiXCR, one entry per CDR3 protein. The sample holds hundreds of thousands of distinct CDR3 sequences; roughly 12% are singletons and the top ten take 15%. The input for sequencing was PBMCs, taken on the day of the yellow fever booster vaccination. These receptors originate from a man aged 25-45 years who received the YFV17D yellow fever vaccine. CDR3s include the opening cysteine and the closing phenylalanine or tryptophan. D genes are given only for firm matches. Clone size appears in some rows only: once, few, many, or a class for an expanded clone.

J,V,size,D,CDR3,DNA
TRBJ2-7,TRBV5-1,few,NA,CASSFRADSYEQYF,TGCGCCAGCAGCTTCAGGGCCGATTCCTACGAGCAGTACTTC
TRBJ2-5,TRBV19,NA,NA,CASSIGRIGVGETQYF,TGTGCCAGTAGTATTGGACGGATCGGTGTAGGAGAGACCCAGTACTTC
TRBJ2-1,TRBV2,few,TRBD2,CASRASGRGEQFF,TGTGCCAGCAGGGCTAGCGGGAGGGGTGAGCAGTTCTTC
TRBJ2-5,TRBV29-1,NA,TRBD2,CSVVASGAETQYF,TGCAGCGTTGTGGCTAGCGGGGCAGAGACCCAGTACTTC
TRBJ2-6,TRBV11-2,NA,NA,CASSLGVRLSRGANVLTF,TGTGCCAGCAGCCTGGGGGTGAGGCTAAGTAGGGGGGCCAACGTCCTGACTTTC
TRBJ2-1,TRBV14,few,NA,CASSPLVRESNREQFF,TGTGCCAGCAGCCCTCTGGTGAGGGAGTCAAACCGGGAGCAGTTCTTC
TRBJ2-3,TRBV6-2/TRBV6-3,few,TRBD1,CASSSRTGVDTQYF,TGTGCCAGCAGTTCTAGGACAGGGGTTGATACGCAGTATTTT
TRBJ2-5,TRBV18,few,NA,CASSGPEQETQYF,TGTGCCAGCTCGGGGCCCGAACAAGAGACCCAGTACTTC
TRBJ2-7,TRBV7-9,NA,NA,CASSLRSRLLDEQYF,TGTGCCAGCAGCTTAAGAAGTAGGCTTCTCGACGAGCAGTACTTC
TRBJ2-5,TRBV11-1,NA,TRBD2,CASSLALTGLSRVGQETQYF,TGTGCCAGCAGCTTAGCCCTAACGGGACTAAGTAGGGTGGGTCAAGAGACCCAGTACTTC
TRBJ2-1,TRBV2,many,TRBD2,CASSPLAGVRGEQFF,TGTGCCAGCAGTCCTCTAGCGGGAGTTCGCGGTGAGCAGTTCTTC
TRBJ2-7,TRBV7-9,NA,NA,CASSQGVYSEQYF,TGTGCCAGCAGCCAAGGGGTCTACAGCGAGCAGTACTTC
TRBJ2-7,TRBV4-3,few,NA,CASSQDTWLSRELYF,TGCGCCAGCAGCCAAGATACTTGGTTGTCCCGGGAGTTATACTTC
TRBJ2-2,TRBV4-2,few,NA,CASSPDATNTGELFF,TGTGCCAGCAGCCCGGACGCTACGAACACCGGGGAGCTGTTTTTT
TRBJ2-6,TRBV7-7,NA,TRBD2,CAIRLSGNRLSGANVLTF,TGTGCCATCAGACTTAGCGGGAATCGCCTCTCTGGGGCCAACGTCCTGACTTTC
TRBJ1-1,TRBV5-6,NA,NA,CASSYGGQRGMNTEAFF,TGTGCCAGCAGTTACGGCGGGCAGCGGGGTATGAACACTGAAGCTTTCTTT
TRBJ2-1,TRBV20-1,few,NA,CSATYNEQFF,TGCAGTGCTACCTACAATGAGCAGTTCTTC
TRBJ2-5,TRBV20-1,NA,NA,CSARESRATLETQYF,TGCAGTGCTAGAGAATCCAGGGCCACTTTAGAGACCCAGTACTTC
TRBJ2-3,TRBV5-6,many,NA,CASSLGGRSTDTQYF,TGTGCCAGCAGCTTGGGTGGGAGAAGCACAGATACGCAGTATTTT
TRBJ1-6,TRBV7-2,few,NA,CASSLEVAYSPLHF,TGTGCCAGCAGCTTAGAGGTGGCATATTCACCCCTCCACTTT
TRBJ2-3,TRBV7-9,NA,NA,CASSLIDHSSQYF,TGTGCCAGCAGCTTGATAGACCATTCTTCGCAGTATTTT
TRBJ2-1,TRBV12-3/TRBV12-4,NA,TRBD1,CASSLGTGVLHEQFF,TGTGCCAGCAGTTTAGGGACAGGGGTCTTACATGAGCAGTTCTTC
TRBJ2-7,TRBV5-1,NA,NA,CASSWTMGDYEQYF,TGCGCCAGCAGCTGGACGATGGGGGACTACGAGCAGTACTTC
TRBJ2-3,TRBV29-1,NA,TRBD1,CSVVRQGAGASPTDTQYF,TGCAGCGTTGTCCGACAGGGGGCGGGGGCTTCCCCCACAGATACGCAGTATTTT
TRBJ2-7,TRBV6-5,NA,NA,CASSYSDSGLKMGEQYF,TGTGCCAGCAGTTACTCGGACTCGGGATTGAAGATGGGAGAGCAGTACTTC
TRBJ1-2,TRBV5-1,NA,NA,CASSQSSNPSYSHGYTF,TGCGCCAGCAGCCAGTCGTCTAACCCGAGTTACAGCCATGGCTACACCTTC
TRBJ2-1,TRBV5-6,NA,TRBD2,CASRWTSGSNEQFF,TGTGCCAGCAGGTGGACTAGCGGGAGTAATGAGCAGTTCTTC